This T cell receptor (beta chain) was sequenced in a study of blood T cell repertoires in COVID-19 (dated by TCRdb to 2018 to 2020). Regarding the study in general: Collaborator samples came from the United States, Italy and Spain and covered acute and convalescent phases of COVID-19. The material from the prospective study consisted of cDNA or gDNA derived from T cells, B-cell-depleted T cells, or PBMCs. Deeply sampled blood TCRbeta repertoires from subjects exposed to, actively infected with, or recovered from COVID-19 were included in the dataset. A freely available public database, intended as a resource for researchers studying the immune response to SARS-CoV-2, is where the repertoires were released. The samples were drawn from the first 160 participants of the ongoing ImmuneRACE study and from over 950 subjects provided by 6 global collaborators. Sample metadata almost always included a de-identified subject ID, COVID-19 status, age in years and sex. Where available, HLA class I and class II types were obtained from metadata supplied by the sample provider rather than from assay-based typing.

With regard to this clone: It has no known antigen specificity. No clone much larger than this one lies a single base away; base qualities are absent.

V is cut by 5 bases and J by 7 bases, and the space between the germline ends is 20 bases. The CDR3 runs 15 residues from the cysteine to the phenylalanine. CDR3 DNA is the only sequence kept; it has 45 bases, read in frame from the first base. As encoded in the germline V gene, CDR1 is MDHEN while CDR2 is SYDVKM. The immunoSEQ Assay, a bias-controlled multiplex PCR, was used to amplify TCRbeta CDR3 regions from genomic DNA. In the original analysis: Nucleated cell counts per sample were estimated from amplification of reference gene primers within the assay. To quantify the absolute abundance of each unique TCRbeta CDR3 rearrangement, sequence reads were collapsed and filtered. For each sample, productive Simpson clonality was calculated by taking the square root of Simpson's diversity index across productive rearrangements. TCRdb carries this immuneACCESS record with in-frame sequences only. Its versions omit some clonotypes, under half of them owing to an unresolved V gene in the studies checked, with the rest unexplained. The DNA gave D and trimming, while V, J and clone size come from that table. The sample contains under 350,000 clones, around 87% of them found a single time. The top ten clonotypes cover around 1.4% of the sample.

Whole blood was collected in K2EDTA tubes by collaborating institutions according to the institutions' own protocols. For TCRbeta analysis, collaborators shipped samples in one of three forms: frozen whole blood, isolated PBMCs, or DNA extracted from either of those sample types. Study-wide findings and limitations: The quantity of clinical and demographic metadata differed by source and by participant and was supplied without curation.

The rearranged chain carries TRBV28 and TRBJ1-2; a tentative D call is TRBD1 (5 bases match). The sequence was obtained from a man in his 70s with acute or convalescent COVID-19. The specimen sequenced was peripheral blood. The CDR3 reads CASSPPGYYLFGYTF. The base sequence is TGTGCCAGCAGTCCGCCAGGGTATTATCTGTTTGGCTACACCTTC.